The sequence of this T cell receptor (beta chain) was determined in a study of shared clonotypes between healthy human individuals. General study points: Of the naive CD4 clonotypes, around 5.2% were shared across a handful of donors. Lower generation probabilities were found for non-shared clonotypes than for those shared by all four donors.

This clone was counted a few times. Its target is unknown. Germline CDR1 MNHNS, CDR2 SASEGT. Trimming took 6 bases from V and 5 from J, leaving 11 bases between them. The CDR3 is 13 residues long. Among the donors, all were Caucasian adults who lived in Nashville, Tennessee. Libraries were prepared by immunoSEQ multiplex PCR; TCRdb keeps only in-frame clonotypes and omits some of them. The repertoire holds 2 million to 3 million clones, with 85% to 95% as singletons. The receptor was isolated from a man in his late teens or twenties in good health. The sequenced material came from naive CD4+ T cells sorted from blood. This sample's subset: CD45RA+ positively selected. The chain recombines TRBV6-1 with TRBJ1-5; D remains unclear. CDR3 sequence (DNA): TGTGCCAGCAGGGACCACACCGATCAGCCCCAGCATTTT. The encoded protein is CASRDHTDQPQHF.